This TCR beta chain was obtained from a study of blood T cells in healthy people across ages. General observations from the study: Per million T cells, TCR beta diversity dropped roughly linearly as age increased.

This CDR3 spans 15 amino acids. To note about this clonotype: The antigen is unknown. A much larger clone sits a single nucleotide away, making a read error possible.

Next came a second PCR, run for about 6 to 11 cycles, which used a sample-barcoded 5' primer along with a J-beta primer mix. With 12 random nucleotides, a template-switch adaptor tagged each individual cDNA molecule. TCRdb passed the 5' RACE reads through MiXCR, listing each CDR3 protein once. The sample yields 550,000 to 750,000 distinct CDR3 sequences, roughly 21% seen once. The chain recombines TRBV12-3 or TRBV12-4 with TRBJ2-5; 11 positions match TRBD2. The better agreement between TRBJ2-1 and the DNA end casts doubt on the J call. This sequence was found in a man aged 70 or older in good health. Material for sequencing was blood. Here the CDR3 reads CASRAGTSGYNEQFF. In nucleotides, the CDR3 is TGTGCCAGCAGGGCCGGGACTAGCGGATACAATGAGCAGTTCTTC.